This entry lists 20 T cell receptor beta chains sequenced from one sample in a study of glioma-infiltrating T cells. The iRepertoire nested amplicon-rescue multiplex PCR amplified TCR alpha and beta CDR3s from RNA. MiXCR, run by TCRdb on the multiplex PCR reads, gives a single entry per CDR3 protein. There are around 170,000 distinct CDR3 sequences in the sample; approximately 40% occur only once, and roughly 5.4% lies in the top ten. Sequenced input: glioma tissue, nonneoplastic brain tissue, or PBMCs (not recorded which). Receptor source: a human donor with low-grade glioma or glioblastoma, undergoing nonglioma brain surgery, or in good health (not recorded which).

Of note for this clonotype: The junction shows a germline mismatch at one end, possibly a read error. The gene calls are TRBV27 and TRBJ2-7; unclear D gene. The germline V gene encodes CDR1 MNHEY and CDR2 SMNVEV (reference sequence). This CDR3 has 14 amino acids. The CDR3 coding sequence is TGTGCCAGCAGTTTACGTAGGGCAAGAGGCGAGCAGCACTTC. Translation gives CASSLRRARGEQHF.

Worth noting for this clonotype: An end of the junction differs from the germline gene, which may be a read error. The rearrangement joins TRBV6-5 to TRBJ2-1; maybe TRBD1 (5 bases). The CDR3 contains 13 residues. Per germline, CDR1 MNHEY and CDR2 SVGAGI. For the CDR3, the DNA is TGTGCCAGCAGTTCTACAGTGGACAATGACCAGTTCTTC. It is translated as CASSSTVDNDQFF.

This clonotype was counted a few times. This sequence joins TRBV19 and TRBJ2-1; D gene ambiguous. The CDR3 runs to 13 residues. CDR1 and CDR2 from the germline V gene are LNHDA and SQIVND (reference sequence). The ends were cut back, 4 bases at V and 5 bases at J, with 9 bases in the middle. The CDR3 DNA is TGTGCCAGTAGTAAATACAGCAACAATGAGCAGTTCTTC. It specifies CASSKYSNNEQFF.

The rearrangement joins TRBV29-1 to TRBJ2-2, with D possibly being TRBD1 (6 bases). V gave up 6 bases and J gave up 2 bases, with 10 bases separating them. Per the germline V gene, CDR1 is SQVTM and CDR2 is ANQGSEA. The CDR3 is 13 residues long. The CDR3 loop reads CSVMDSNTGELFF. The CDR3, as DNA: TGCAGCGTGATGGACAGCAACACCGGGGAGCTGTTTTTT.

With respect to this clonotype: Relative to the germline gene, one junction end is altered; a read error may explain this. In DNA form, the CDR3 reads TGCGGCGTTGAAACGTACACTGAAGCTTTCTTT. Translating it yields CGVETYTEAFF. The rearrangement links TRBV29-1 to TRBJ1-1; no reliable D call. Germline V lookup: CDR1 SQVTM, CDR2 ANQGSEA. CDR3 length: 11 amino acids.

Concerning this clonotype itself: Just one base apart from a much larger clone, this may be a read error. The CDR3 nucleotides are TGTGCCAGCAGTAAGACACCTTTCTACGAGCAGTACTTC. Its protein product is CASSKTPFYEQYF. The chain uses TRBV28 and TRBJ2-7; D is unclear. Germline V CDR1 and CDR2: MDHEN, SYDVKM. The CDR3 consists of 13 residues. With 5 bases removed from V and 3 bases from J, the gap between germline ends came to 11 bases.

This clonotype was observed at least ten times. The V call is TRBV24-1, the J call TRBJ2-5; D is undetermined. Germline CDR1 KGHDR, CDR2 SFDVKD. V gave up 9 bases and J gave up 2 bases, with 6 bases separating them. The CDR3 has 11 residues. CDR3 coding DNA: TGTGCCACCGGGCAGCAAGAGACCCAGTACTTC. Amino acids: CATGQQETQYF.

There are many counts of this clonotype. This rearrangement joins TRBV7-2 to TRBJ2-1; D is possibly TRBD2 (5 bases). Germline V gene sequence: CDR1 SGHTA, CDR2 FQGNSA. V lost 2 bases to trimming and J lost 7 bases, with 12 bases between them. The CDR3 consists of 14 residues. The CDR3 DNA reads TGTGCCAGCAGCTTATCGAGGGCCGGGAATGAGCAGTTCTTC. The encoded protein is CASSLSRAGNEQFF.

This clonotype was seen ten or more times. The genes are TRBV4-1 and TRBJ1-5; perhaps TRBD1 as D (6 bases). CDR3 length: 17 amino acids. V lost 0 bases to trimming and J lost 1 base, with 13 bases between them. CDR1 and CDR2 (germline): MGHRA, YSYEKL. DNA for the CDR3: TGCGCCAGCAGCCAAGAGGGGGCGCGGACGAGCAATCAGCCCCAGCATTTT. Amino acid sequence: CASSQEGARTSNQPQHF.

This clonotype was recorded many times. DNA of the CDR3: TGTGCCAGCAAGACAGGGATGCGGACTGAAGCTTTCTTT. Translated: CASKTGMRTEAFF. The chain uses TRBV2 and TRBJ1-1, with 7 bases that match TRBD1. Germline V lookup: CDR1 SNHLY, CDR2 FYNNEI. V shed 7 bases and J 5 bases; nucleotides not matched to a gene: 7. The CDR3 consists of 13 residues.

Of note for this clonotype: This could be a read error, since a much larger clone is one nucleotide away. The V call is TRBV4-1, the J call TRBJ2-1; D call uncertain. V was shortened by 0 bases and J by 4 bases, with 10 bases between the two germline ends. The CDR3 loop spans 15 amino acids. Germline V CDR1 and CDR2: MGHRA, YSYEKL. This chain's CDR3 is CASSQENWRYNEQFF. The CDR3 nucleotides read TGCGCCAGCAGCCAAGAAAACTGGAGATACAATGAGCAGTTCTTC.

V gene TRBV19 combines with J gene TRBJ2-2; 10 bases align to TRBD1. There are 19 residues in the CDR3. The J segment lost 2 bases and the V segment lost 2 bases, leaving 11 bases of the junction unmatched. Germline CDR1 reads LNHDA; CDR2 reads SQIVND (reference sequence). In DNA form, the CDR3 reads TGTGCCAGTAGTATACAGGACAGGGGGGTGGGTAGCAACACCGGGGAGCTGTTTTTT. It specifies CASSIQDRGVGSNTGELFF.

This clonotype was seen a handful of times. This sequence joins TRBV6-1 and TRBJ2-6, with D possibly being TRBD2 (5 bases). The length of the CDR3 is 16 residues. V was shortened by 0 bases and J by 2 bases, with 8 bases between the two germline ends. Germline V lookup: CDR1 MNHNS, CDR2 SASEGT. CDR3 DNA: TGTGCCAGCAGTGAAGCTTTCGGGGCTGGGGCCAACGTCCTGACTTTC. This encodes CASSEAFGAGANVLTF.

This clonotype has a count of ten or more. The CDR3 DNA sequence: TGTGCCAGCAAACAGGGGGCATATAGCAATCAGCCCCAGCATTTT. Protein sequence: CASKQGAYSNQPQHF. The rearrangement uses TRBV2 and TRBJ1-5, with 9 positions matching TRBD1. V lost 7 bases to trimming and J lost 0 bases; unmatched junction nucleotides: 4. The CDR3 runs to 15 residues. The germline CDR1 and CDR2 sequences are SNHLY and FYNNEI.

Notes on this clonotype: This may come from a read error, since a much larger clone is one base off. The gene calls are TRBV20-1 and TRBJ2-3; TRBD2 aligns across 7 bases. V was clipped by 3 bases and J by 0 bases; unmatched bases: 9. The germline gives CDR1 DFQATT, CDR2 SNEGSKA (reference sequence). This CDR3 has 16 residues. The CDR3 DNA is TGCAGTGCTAGTGGGAGGGTCGTCTCGAGCACAGATACGCAGTATTTT. Translated: CSASGRVVSSTDTQYF.

Comments on this clonotype: Possible read error: a much larger clone is one base away. The chain employs TRBV7-2 and TRBJ1-6; D ambiguous. Deletions cut 5 bases from V and 7 bases from J, with 12 bases between. The CDR3 extends over 14 amino acids. Germline CDR1 reads SGHTA; CDR2 reads FQGNSA. The CDR3 here is CASSTRASNSPLHF. DNA for the CDR3: TGTGCCAGCAGCACTAGGGCCTCCAATTCACCCCTCCACTTT.

In its sample, this clonotype was seen many times. This rearrangement joins TRBV11-2 to TRBJ2-1, with 11 nucleotides matching TRBD2. Trimming removed 0 bases from V and 7 bases from J; junction bases left unmatched: 2. This CDR3 has 15 residues. Per the germline V gene, CDR1 is SGHAT and CDR2 is FQNNGV. CDR3 DNA: TGTGCCAGCAGCTTAGAGGTAGCGGGAGGGAATGAGCAGTTCTTC. Encoded protein: CASSLEVAGGNEQFF.

This clonotype was seen a handful of times. The rearrangement uses TRBV5-1 and TRBJ2-1; 8 bases match TRBD1. The germline gives CDR1 SGHRS, CDR2 YFSETQ. Trimming at V came to 4 bases and at J to 8 bases, leaving 5 bases not matched to a gene. This CDR3 region has 13 residues. The CDR3 nucleotides read TGCGCCAGCAGCGGAGAGACAGGGGATGAGCAGTTCTTC. It specifies CASSGETGDEQFF. Variable domain in full (rest from reference TRBV5-1 and TRBJ2-1): KAGVTQTPRYLIKTRGQQVTLSCSPISGHRSVSWYQQTPGQGLQFLFEYFSETQRNKGNFPGRFSGRQFSNSRSEMNVSTLELGDSALYLCASSGETGDEQFFGPGTRLTVL.

This clonotype was found many times. V gene TRBV15 combines with J gene TRBJ1-5; 11 bases match TRBD1. The CDR3 covers 16 residues. Germline loops: CDR1 LNHNV, CDR2 YYDKDF (reference sequence). J was trimmed by 6 bases and V by 3 bases; bases with no gene match: 7. CDR3 loop: CATSRGTGGNFQPQHF. The CDR3 nucleotides read TGTGCCACCAGCAGGGGGACAGGGGGTAACTTTCAGCCCCAGCATTTT.

A single count supports this clonotype. Given a much more abundant clone one base away, this may be a read error. The rearrangement joins TRBV20-1 to TRBJ2-5; 7 nucleotides match TRBD1. The germline CDR1 and CDR2 sequences are DFQATT and SNEGSKA (reference sequence). There are 13 residues in the CDR3. The CDR3 nucleotides are TGCAGTGCTCGCCCGGGACAGAGAGAGACCAAGTACTTC. Translation: CSARPGQRETKYF.